Presented here are 2 T cell receptor beta chains from one specimen sequenced in a study of CD8 T cells in Susac syndrome. RNA was extracted with the RNeasy kit, and a quantity of roughly 0.5 to 1 ug was reverse transcribed using random hexamers. TCRdb redid the calling of the immunoSEQ multiplex PCR reads with MiXCR, one entry per CDR3 protein. The data hold tens of thousands of distinct CDR3 sequences, with 93% observed a single time. The specimen was CD8+ T cells from PBMCs. These receptors all come from a human donor with multiple sclerosis.

This chain connects TRBV23-1 to TRBJ2-7; maybe TRBD1 (5 bases). TRBV23-1 is an ORF; its function is uncertain. The ends were cut back, 2 bases at V and 4 bases at J, with 15 bases in the middle. The CDR3 has 15 residues. The CDR3 DNA is TGCGCCAGCAGTCAACCTCCCAGGGCGGTATACGAGCAGTACTTC. As protein: CASSQPPRAVYEQYF.

The rearrangement uses TRBV20-1 and TRBJ2-3; 13 nucleotides align to TRBD2. Losses at the gene ends were 4 bases for V and 3 bases for J; bases not matched to a gene: 4. Looked up from germline, CDR1 is DFQATT and CDR2 is SNEGSKA (reference sequence). This CDR3 spans 15 amino acids. CDR3 DNA: TGCAGTGCTACCCGGACTAGCGGGGGAACAGATACGCAGTATTTT. It is translated as CSATRTSGGTDTQYF.